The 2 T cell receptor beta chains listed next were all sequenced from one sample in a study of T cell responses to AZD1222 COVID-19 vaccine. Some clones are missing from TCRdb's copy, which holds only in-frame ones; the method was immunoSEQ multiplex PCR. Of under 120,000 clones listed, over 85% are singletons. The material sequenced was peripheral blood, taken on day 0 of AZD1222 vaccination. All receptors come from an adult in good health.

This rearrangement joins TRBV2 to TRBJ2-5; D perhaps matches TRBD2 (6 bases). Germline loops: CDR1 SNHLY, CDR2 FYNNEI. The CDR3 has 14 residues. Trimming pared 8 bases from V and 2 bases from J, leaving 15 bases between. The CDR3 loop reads CASRRAGRQETQYF. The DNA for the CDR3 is TGTGCCAGCCGACGGGCGGGGCGACAAGAGACCCAGTACTTC. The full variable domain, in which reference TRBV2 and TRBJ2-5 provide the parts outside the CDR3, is EPEVTQTPSHQVTQMGQEVILRCVPISNHLYFYWYRQILGQKVEFLVSFYNNEISEKSEIFDDQFSVERPDGSNFTLKIRSTKLEDSAMYFCASRRAGRQETQYFGPGTRLLVL.

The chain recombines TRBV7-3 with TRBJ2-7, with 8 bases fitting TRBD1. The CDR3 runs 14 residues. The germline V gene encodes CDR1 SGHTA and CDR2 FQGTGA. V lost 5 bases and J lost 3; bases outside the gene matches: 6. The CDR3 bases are TGTGCCAGCAGCCTCACTACAGGGGGCTACGAGCAGTACTTC. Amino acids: CASSLTTGGYEQYF.